This T cell receptor beta chain is drawn from a study of cytomegalovirus exposure and HLA in healthy donors. About the study: An early data release held 75 million to 100 million unique TCRs from HLA-typed donors.

This clone was seen a handful of times. PCR primers comprised 60 Vbeta and 13 Jbeta primers. The method was immunoSEQ multiplex PCR; TCRdb's version includes in-frame clones alone and lacks a portion of them. The data contain about 160,000 clones, 80% of them seen just once; the ten biggest clones take up about 4.5%. The material sequenced was PBMCs. The clonotype originates from a man aged 25-45 years in good health and CMV-seronegative.

CDR3 region: CASTPLNGVTGELFF. The CDR3 nucleotides read TGTGCCAGCACCCCGCTTAACGGGGTAACCGGGGAGCTGTTTTTT. V and J are TRBV7-6 and TRBJ2-2; a possible D gene is TRBD2 (5 bases). Germline V gene lookup returns CDR1 SGHVS and CDR2 FNYEAQ. The CDR3 totals 15 residues. With 7 bases removed from V and 5 bases from J, the gap between germline ends came to 17 bases.